Following are 23 T cell receptor beta chains from one sample sequenced in a study of regulatory T cells in long-lasting Graves disease. Time point indicated: persistent/refractory GD, antithyroid drugs over 5 years with positive TRAb. From RNA extracted from PBMCs, the TCR library was made. To make TCR beta libraries, researchers used iRepertoire HTBI primers and Arm-PCR of CDR3 regions. Via MiXCR, TCRdb re-called the multiplex PCR reads, giving one row per CDR3 protein. The data show fewer than 600,000 distinct CDR3 sequences, 20% to 25% seen once. The starting material was peripheral blood mononuclear cells (PBMCs), obtained when the disease was refractory, from a patient treated with antithyroid drugs. The receptors come from a female donor with Graves disease.

CDR3 nucleotide sequence: TGCGCCAGCAGCTTGGTAGGGACAGAATACAATGAGCAGTTCTTC. Translating gives CASSLVGTEYNEQFF. The genes are TRBV5-1 and TRBJ2-1; 7 positions match TRBD1. The germline V gene encodes CDR1 SGHRS and CDR2 YFSETQ. The CDR3 runs to 15 residues. Trimming at V came to 0 bases and at J to 4 bases, leaving 4 bases not matched to a gene. Variable domain in full (rest from reference TRBV5-1 and TRBJ2-1): KAGVTQTPRYLIKTRGQQVTLSCSPISGHRSVSWYQQTPGQGLQFLFEYFSETQRNKGNFPGRFSGRQFSNSRSEMNVSTLELGDSALYLCASSLVGTEYNEQFFGPGTRLTVL.

This clonotype was picked up many times. The chain recombines TRBV12-3 or TRBV12-4 with TRBJ2-7, with a possible D match to TRBD1 (6 bases). V was clipped by 5 bases and J by 4 bases, with 18 bases between them. This CDR3 spans 15 amino acids. The CDR3 region is CASSLGPGEMYEQYF. In nucleotides, the CDR3 is TGTGCCAGCAGTCTAGGGCCAGGGGAGATGTACGAGCAGTACTTC.

The sample holds many counts of this clonotype. The chain links TRBV2 to TRBJ2-7; 7 bases are shared with TRBD2. Looked up from germline, CDR1 is SNHLY and CDR2 is FYNNEI. The length of the CDR3 is 15 residues. Losses at the gene ends were 7 bases for V and 4 bases for J; bases not matched to a gene: 13. Here the CDR3 reads CASTLGGEGWYEQYF. For the CDR3, the DNA is TGTGCCAGCACCCTAGGAGGGGAGGGGTGGTACGAGCAGTACTTC. Drawing the rest from reference TRBV2 and TRBJ2-7, the complete variable domain is EPEVTQTPSHQVTQMGQEVILRCVPISNHLYFYWYRQILGQKVEFLVSFYNNEISEKSEIFDDQFSVERPDGSNFTLKIRSTKLEDSAMYFCASTLGGEGWYEQYFGPGTRLTVT.

This clonotype was counted ten times or more. This rearrangement joins TRBV24-1 to TRBJ1-5; D is ambiguous. CDR3 length: 14 amino acids. With 3 bases removed from V and 4 bases from J, the gap between germline ends came to 9 bases. Germline V gene sequence: CDR1 KGHDR, CDR2 SFDVKD. This CDR3 reads CATSDEADNQPQHF. In DNA, the CDR3 is TGTGCCACCAGTGATGAGGCAGATAATCAGCCCCAGCATTTT.

Details on this clonotype: Relative to the germline gene, one junction end is altered; a read error may explain this. This chain joins TRBV7-8 and TRBJ1-1, with unresolved D. The CDR3 consists of 14 residues. CDR1 is SGHVS, CDR2 FQNEAQ, per germline. CDR3 DNA sequence: TGTGCCGGCAGCCGTCTTCGGATAAACACTGAAGCTTTCTTT. Protein product: CAGSRLRINTEAFF.

The chain has TRBV27 and TRBJ2-7, with D perhaps TRBD2 (6 bases). In germline, CDR1 is MNHEY, CDR2 SMNVEV (reference sequence). V was clipped by 1 base and J by 3 bases, with 13 bases between them. The CDR3 totals 15 residues. CDR3 bases: TGTGCCAGCAGTTTATGGGTAGCGGCCGGCTACGAGCAGTACTTC. Protein: CASSLWVAAGYEQYF.

The chain joins TRBV7-2 to TRBJ2-5; perhaps TRBD2 as D (7 bases). This CDR3 contains 15 residues. V lost 0 bases, J lost 5 bases, and 13 bases lay in between. Per the germline V gene, CDR1 is SGHTA and CDR2 is FQGNSA. Here the CDR3 DNA reads TGTGCCAGCAGCTTAGCGGGGGGGCCGCGGGAGACCCAGTACTTC. Its translation is CASSLAGGPRETQYF.

Many counts were recorded for this clonotype. This chain links TRBV6-1 with TRBJ2-5; 12 bases are a match to TRBD2. The CDR3 loop spans 14 amino acids. Trimming at V came to 7 bases and at J to 3 bases, leaving 3 bases not matched to a gene. Per the germline V gene, CDR1 is MNHNS and CDR2 is SASEGT. The CDR3 sequence: CASKWTSGEETQYF. DNA of the CDR3: TGTGCCAGCAAGTGGACTAGCGGGGAAGAGACCCAGTACTTC.

The gene calls are TRBV20-1 and TRBJ1-5; TRBD1 aligns across 10 bases. Germline CDR1 DFQATT, CDR2 SNEGSKA (reference sequence). V lost 5 bases and J lost 6; bases outside the gene matches: 13. CDR3 length: 16 residues. CDR3 sequence (DNA): TGCAGTGCTCGAATCCCCCGGGACAGGGGAGCTCAGCCCCAGCATTTT. Encoded protein: CSARIPRDRGAQPQHF.

Ten or more counts support this clonotype. This chain links TRBV20-1 with TRBJ1-2; 7 nucleotides agree with TRBD1. After removal of 1 base from V and 4 bases from J, the junction contained 6 bases not matched to a gene. Germline loops: CDR1 DFQATT, CDR2 SNEGSKA (reference sequence). The CDR3 loop spans 14 amino acids. The chain's CDR3 is CSARVWAGGYGYTF. Here the CDR3 DNA reads TGCAGTGCTAGAGTTTGGGCAGGGGGCTATGGCTACACCTTC.

A note on this clonotype: A much larger clone is a single base away; this may be a read error. The chain uses TRBV2 and TRBJ2-7; the match to TRBD2 covers 14 bases. From germline, CDR1 is SNHLY and CDR2 FYNNEI. The CDR3 is made up of 15 amino acids. CDR3 sequence: CASSKGLAGVYEQHF. In DNA, the CDR3 is TGTGCCAGCAGCAAGGGACTAGCGGGGGTCTACGAGCAGCACTTC. Full variable domain (remainder filled in from reference TRBV2 and TRBJ2-7): EPEVTQTPSHQVTQMGQEVILRCVPISNHLYFYWYRQILGQKVEFLVSFYNNEISEKSEIFDDQFSVERPDGSNFTLKIRSTKLEDSAMYFCASSKGLAGVYEQHFGPGTRLTVT.

This clonotype appeared a few times. V is TRBV25-1 and J is TRBJ1-6; 9 nucleotides align to TRBD1. Germline loops: CDR1 MGHDK, CDR2 SYGVNS. This CDR3 spans 14 amino acids. The J segment lost 5 bases and the V segment lost 9 bases, leaving 5 bases of the junction unmatched. The CDR3 reads CASGWTGDNSPLHF. CDR3 nucleotide sequence: TGTGCCAGTGGATGGACAGGGGATAATTCACCCCTCCACTTT. The full variable domain, its missing parts supplied by reference TRBV25-1 and TRBJ1-6, is EADIYQTPRYLVIGTGKKITLECSQTMGHDKMYWYQQDPGMELHLIHYSYGVNSTEKGDLSSESTVSRIRTEHFPLTLESARPSHTSQYLCASGWTGDNSPLHFGNGTRLTVT.

V gene TRBV7-2 combines with J gene TRBJ2-1; no firm D call. This CDR3 has 17 residues. V dropped 0 bases and J dropped 6 bases, with 18 bases sitting between them. The germline V gene encodes CDR1 SGHTA and CDR2 FQGNSA. The CDR3: CASSLAFDWVSPNEQFF. In nucleotides, the CDR3 is TGTGCCAGCAGCTTAGCGTTTGATTGGGTATCTCCCAATGAGCAGTTCTTC.

This clonotype was seen repeatedly, ten times or more. This rearrangement joins TRBV29-1 to TRBJ1-5, with no clear D. Germline V gene sequence: CDR1 SQVTM, CDR2 ANQGSEA. Trimming cost V 4 bases and J 0 bases, with 7 bases left between them. This CDR3 has 13 residues. The CDR3 nucleotides read TGCAGCGTTGCGAACATTAGCAATCAGCCCCAGCATTTT. Encoded protein: CSVANISNQPQHF.

This clonotype has at least ten counts. The chain carries TRBV7-2 and TRBJ2-7; 11 bases fit TRBD2. Trimming took 1 base from V and 5 from J; bases not matched to a gene: 4. The length of the CDR3 is 15 residues. CDR1 is SGHTA, CDR2 FQGNSA, per germline. This CDR3 reads CASSLVAGGPNEQYF. In nucleotides, the CDR3 is TGTGCCAGCAGCTTAGTAGCGGGAGGGCCTAACGAGCAGTACTTC. The full variable domain, its missing parts supplied by reference TRBV7-2 and TRBJ2-7, is GAGVSQSPSNKVTEKGKDVELRCDPISGHTALYWYRQSLGQGLEFLIYFQGNSAPDKSGLPSDRFSAERTGGSVSTLTIQRTQQEDSAVYLCASSLVAGGPNEQYFGPGTRLTVT.

This clonotype was counted at least ten times. The chain recombines TRBV11-2 with TRBJ1-2, with 10 bases that match TRBD1. The CDR3 totals 14 residues. Germline loops: CDR1 SGHAT, CDR2 FQNNGV. V lost 5 bases and J lost 4; bases outside the gene matches: 4. Here the CDR3 reads CASSPGTGAYGYTF. The CDR3 DNA is TGTGCCAGCAGCCCCGGGACAGGGGCCTATGGCTACACCTTC.

This clonotype was recorded a few times. This chain joins TRBV6-2 or TRBV6-3 and TRBJ1-5; TRBD1 is a possible D gene (5 bases). The germline gives CDR1 MNHEY, CDR2 SVGEGT. Trimming left V 2 bases short and J 9 bases short, with 14 bases between. The CDR3 runs to 14 residues. CDR3 sequence reads: CASSYQGPTGPQHF. Here the CDR3 DNA reads TGTGCCAGCAGTTACCAGGGTCCCACCGGGCCCCAGCATTTT.

DNA of the CDR3: TGTGCCAGCAGCGGAGGGGGGTACACTGAAGCTTTCTTT. This translates into CASSGGGYTEAFF. The V gene is TRBV9, the J gene TRBJ1-1, with D tentatively TRBD1 (6 bases). Germline CDR1 is SGDLS and CDR2 is YYNGEE. The CDR3 has 13 amino acids. Trimming stripped 3 bases from V and 3 bases from J, with 9 bases between.

The CDR3 sequence: CASSFVEGNTIYF. As DNA, the CDR3 is TGTGCCAGCAGCTTCGTTGAGGGAAACACCATATATTTT. The chain couples TRBV9 to TRBJ1-3; D gene unclear. The length of the CDR3 is 13 residues. CDR1 is SGDLS and CDR2 is YYNGEE in the germline V gene. V was pared by 4 bases and J by 4 bases, with 9 bases between.

At least ten counts were recorded for this clonotype. The chain links TRBV11-3 to TRBJ1-6; D is unresolved. V was pared by 4 bases and J by 5 bases, with 6 bases between. CDR1 SGHNT and CDR2 YENEEA come from the germline V gene. The CDR3 has 13 amino acids. The chain's CDR3 is CASSSRNNSPLHF. As DNA, the CDR3 is TGTGCCAGCAGCTCCAGGAATAATTCACCCCTCCACTTT.

Turning to this clonotype: A much larger clone differs from this one at a single base, so this may be a read error. The rearrangement uses TRBV24-1 and TRBJ2-2; TRBD1 matches 7 bases. This CDR3 contains 14 residues. CDR1 is KGHDR and CDR2 is SFDVKD in the germline V gene. The CDR3 bases are TGTGCCACCAGGGGACAGTCAGACACCGGGGAGCTGTCTTTT. Translating it yields CATRGQSDTGELSF.

The chain carries TRBV7-8 and TRBJ1-1; no firm D call. The CDR3 runs 14 residues. From germline, CDR1 is SGHVS and CDR2 FQNEAQ. The V end lost 2 bases, the J end lost 8 bases, and 15 bases lay between the germline ends. CDR3 sequence: CASSLRSAHGEAFF. Written as DNA, the CDR3 is TGTGCCAGCAGCTTAAGGTCGGCCCATGGAGAAGCTTTCTTT. The full variable domain, completed using reference TRBV7-8 and TRBJ1-1, is GAGVSQSPRYKVAKRGQDVALRCDPISGHVSLFWYQQALGQGPEFLTYFQNEAQLDKSGLPSDRFFAERPEGSVSTLKIQRTQQEDSAVYLCASSLRSAHGEAFFGQGTRLTVV.

This clonotype was counted a few times. The chain recombines TRBV12-3 or TRBV12-4 with TRBJ1-3, with 7 positions matching TRBD1. The V gene end was trimmed by 5 bases and the J gene end by 4 bases; junction bases not matched to a gene: 5. The CDR3 is made up of 14 amino acids. The CDR3 reads CASSPDRDGNTIYF. The CDR3 DNA is TGTGCCAGCAGTCCCGACAGGGACGGAAACACCATATATTTT.